Given below is one T cell receptor beta chain in context. The target antigen is unknown. The source of the sample is a study of shared clonotypes between healthy human individuals. General observations from the study: Having only a few donors restricted how much genetic and exposure-history diversity was captured. In the sorted subsets, rarefaction showed sequencing was incomplete despite large depth.

Only CD45RO-negative cells positively selected for CCR7 counted as naive CD8 cells, so terminally differentiated effector memory CD45RA+ cells were excluded. All donors qualified as healthy HIV-negative adults and had experienced no recent acute infections or vaccinations. Generated by immunoSEQ multiplex PCR, the TCRdb table keeps only in-frame clones and is missing some. The sample lists a few million clones, over 85% seen once, with over 1.5% in the top ten. Germline values: CDR1 LGHNA, CDR2 YSLEER. V shed 0 bases and J shed 5 bases, with 11 bases lying between them. This CDR3 is 14 amino acids long.

This TCR was sampled from a man younger than 35 in good health. Some clones in this sample may be carry-over from other donors' samples. J is TRBJ2-7 and V is TRBV4-3; D remains ambiguous. Sample: naive CD8+ T cells from PBMCs. The CDR3 is CASSQDIGADEQYF. CDR3 sequence (DNA): TGCGCCAGCAGCCAAGATATAGGTGCGGACGAGCAGTACTTC.